Following are 6 T cell receptor beta chains from one sample sequenced in a study of T cell responses to AZD1222 COVID-19 vaccine. Sequencing was performed with immunoSEQ multiplex PCR; in TCRdb, only in-frame clones are kept and a portion is missing. The sample carries 150,000 or so clones, 85% to 95% recorded once. The starting material was peripheral blood, obtained on day 0 of AZD1222 vaccination. The receptors come from an adult in good health.

This chain joins TRBV19 and TRBJ1-1, with D hard to call. This CDR3 contains 12 residues. With 7 bases removed from V and 3 bases from J, the gap between germline ends came to 9 bases. CDR1 is LNHDA and CDR2 is SQIVND in the germline V gene (reference sequence). DNA of the CDR3: TGTGCCAGTAATCTACGAGACACTGAAGCTTTCTTT. Translation gives CASNLRDTEAFF.

J is TRBJ2-2 and V is TRBV13; D may be TRBD1 (5 bases). The CDR3 is made up of 14 amino acids. Germline V gene data show CDR1 as PRHDT and CDR2 as FYEKMQ (reference sequence). The germline V and J ends were trimmed by 6 bases and 3 bases, with 11 bases remaining between them. The CDR3 coding sequence is TGTGCCAGCAGGCCTTCAGGGTACACCGGGGAGCTGTTTTTT. Amino acid sequence: CASRPSGYTGELFF. Looking up the rest from reference TRBV13 and TRBJ2-2 gives the full variable domain: AAGVIQSPRHLIKEKRETATLKCYPIPRHDTVYWYQQGPGQDPQFLISFYEKMQSDKGSIPDRFSAQQFSDYHSELNMSSLELGDSALYFCASRPSGYTGELFFGEGSRLTVL.

The chain carries TRBV9 and TRBJ1-1; maybe TRBD1 (5 bases). Germline-derived CDR1 and CDR2 are SGDLS and YYNGEE. Trimming cost V 3 bases and J 3 bases, with 15 bases left between them. CDR3 length: 15 amino acids. CDR3 bases: TGTGCCAGCAGCGCCGCTGGGGGATTCGACACTGAAGCTTTCTTT. This translates into CASSAAGGFDTEAFF.

The V and J genes are TRBV28 and TRBJ1-2; D is ambiguous. Per the germline V gene, CDR1 is MDHEN and CDR2 is SYDVKM. V was shortened by 5 bases and J by 4 bases, with 8 bases between the two germline ends. The CDR3 is made up of 12 amino acids. CDR3 residues: CASSGSIYGYTF. The CDR3 nucleotides are TGTGCCAGCAGTGGAAGCATCTATGGCTACACCTTC.

This clone came up once. In nucleotides, the CDR3 is TGTGCCAGCAGCTATGGGACAGGGGGCATAGATACGCAGTATTTT. Residues: CASSYGTGGIDTQYF. The chain links TRBV7-3 to TRBJ2-3, with 12 bases matching TRBD1. The ends lost 4 bases at V and 5 bases at J; junction bases unmatched: 4. The germline CDR1 and CDR2 sequences are SGHTA and FQGTGA. The CDR3 sequence is 15 residues long.

This chain uses TRBV6-5 with TRBJ2-7; TRBD1 is a possible D gene (6 bases). Trimming took off 6 bases at V and 2 bases at J, with 17 bases between the two ends. Germline values: CDR1 MNHEY, CDR2 SVGAGI. CDR3 size: 15 residues. The CDR3 region has the DNA TGTGCCAGCAGAAGTTGGGACAAGGCTACCTACGAGCAGTACTTC. Residues: CASRSWDKATYEQYF.